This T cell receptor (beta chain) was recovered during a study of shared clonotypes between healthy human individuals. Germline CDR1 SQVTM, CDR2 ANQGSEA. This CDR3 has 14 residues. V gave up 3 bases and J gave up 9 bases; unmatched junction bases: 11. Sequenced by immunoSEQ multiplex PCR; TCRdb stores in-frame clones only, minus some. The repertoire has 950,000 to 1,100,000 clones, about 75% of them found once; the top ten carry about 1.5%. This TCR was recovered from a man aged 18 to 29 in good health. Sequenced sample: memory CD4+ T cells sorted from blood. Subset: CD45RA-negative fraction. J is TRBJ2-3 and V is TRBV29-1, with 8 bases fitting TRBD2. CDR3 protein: CSVEAAGAPQTQYF. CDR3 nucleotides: TGCAGCGTTGAGGCAGCGGGGGCCCCTCAGACGCAGTATTTT.